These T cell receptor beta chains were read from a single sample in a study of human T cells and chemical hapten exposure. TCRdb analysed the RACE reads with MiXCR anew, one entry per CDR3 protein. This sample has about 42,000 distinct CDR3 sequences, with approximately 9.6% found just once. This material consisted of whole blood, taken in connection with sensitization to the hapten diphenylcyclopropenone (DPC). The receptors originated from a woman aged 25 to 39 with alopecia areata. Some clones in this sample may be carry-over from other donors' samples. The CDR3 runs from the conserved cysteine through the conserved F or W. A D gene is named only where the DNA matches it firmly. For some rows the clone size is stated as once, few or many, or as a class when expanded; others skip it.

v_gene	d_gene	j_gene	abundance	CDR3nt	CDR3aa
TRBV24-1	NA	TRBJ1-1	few	TGTGCCACCAGTGATCAGGACAGTATGGCTTTCTTT	CATSDQDSMAFF
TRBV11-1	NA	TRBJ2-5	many	TGTGCCAGCACCCCAGGGTCCCAAGAGACCCAGTACTTC	CASTPGSQETQYF
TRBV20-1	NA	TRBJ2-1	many	TGCAGTGCCCCCAGGGGGGGGCCCGGGGGTGAGCAGTTCTTC	CSAPRGGPGGEQFF
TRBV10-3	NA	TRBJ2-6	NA	TGTGCCAGCCTACAGGACTCTGGGGCCAACGTCCTGACTTTC	CASLQDSGANVLTF
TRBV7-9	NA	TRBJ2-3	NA	TGTGCCAGCAGCCCTAGTCGGACAGCTAGCACAGATACGCAGTATTTT	CASSPSRTASTDTQYF
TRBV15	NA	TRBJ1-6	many	TGTGCCACCAGCAGGGTCCTCGTCGATAATTCACCCCTCCACTTT	CATSRVLVDNSPLHF
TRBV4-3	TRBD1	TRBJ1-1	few	TGCGCCAGCAGCCAAGAAGGGGGGACAGGGGGCGTTCTGGGAACTGAAGCTTTCTTT	CASSQEGGTGGVLGTEAFF
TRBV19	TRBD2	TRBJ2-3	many	TGTGCCAGCTCGCTTAGCGGGGGCCTTATCACAGATACGCAGTATTTT	CASSLSGGLITDTQYF
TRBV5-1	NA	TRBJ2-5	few	TGCGCCAGCAGCTTGGCCACCGGGGCAGAGACCCAGTACTTC	CASSLATGAETQYF
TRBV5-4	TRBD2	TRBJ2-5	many	TGTGCCAGCAGCTCCCCGACTAGCCCACTCCAAGAGACCCAGTACTTC	CASSSPTSPLQETQYF
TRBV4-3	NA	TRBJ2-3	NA	TGCGCCAGCAGCCAAGATCTATCGGATACGCAGTATTTT	CASSQDLSDTQYF
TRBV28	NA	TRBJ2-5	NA	TGTGCCAGCAGTTCATCGGACAGACAAGAGACCCAGTACTTC	CASSSSDRQETQYF
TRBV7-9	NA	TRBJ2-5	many	TGTGCCAGCAGCCCCACCCCCGGGACCGCAGACTTC	CASSPTPGTADF
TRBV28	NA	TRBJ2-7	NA	TGTGCCAGCAGTGGTGGAGGGGACGAGCAGTACTTC	CASSGGGDEQYF
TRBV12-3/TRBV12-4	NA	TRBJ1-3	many	TGTGCCATCCCTCTCGGTCCCTCTGGAAACACCATATATTTT	CAIPLGPSGNTIYF
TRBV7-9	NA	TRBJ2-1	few	TGTGCCAGCAGCTTAGGGGGGGTACCTGAGCAGTTCTTC	CASSLGGVPEQFF
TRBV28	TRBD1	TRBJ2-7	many	TGTGCCAGCAGTTTAAGTTTACAGGGGTGGGTCGAGCAGTACTTC	CASSLSLQGWVEQYF
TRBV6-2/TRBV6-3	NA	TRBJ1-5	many	TGTGCCAGCAGTCGACCGGGACGGGCCTTATATCAGCCCCAGCATTTT	CASSRPGRALYQPQHF
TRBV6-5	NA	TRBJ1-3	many	TGTGCCAGCAGTTACTTGTTCCCGAGCTCTGGAAACACCATATATTTT	CASSYLFPSSGNTIYF
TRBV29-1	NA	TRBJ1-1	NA	TGCAGCGTTGAAGGGGGTCGGAACACTGAAGCTTTCTTT	CSVEGGRNTEAFF
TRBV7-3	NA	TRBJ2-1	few	TGTGCCAGCAGCTTAAACGCGGACAGCTCCTACAATGAGCAGTTCTTC	CASSLNADSSYNEQFF
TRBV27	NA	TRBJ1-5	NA	TGTACCAGCAGCCCTCTTCCCTCTTCGAGCAATCAGCCCCAGCATTTT	CTSSPLPSSSNQPQHF
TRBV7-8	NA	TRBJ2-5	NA	TGTGCCAGCAGCTTAAGACCAGGGGAAGAGACCCAGTACTTC	CASSLRPGEETQYF
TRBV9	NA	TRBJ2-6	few	TGTGCCAGCAGCGCAGCCTCTGGGGCCAACGTCCTGACTTTC	CASSAASGANVLTF
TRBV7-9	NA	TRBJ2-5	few	TGTGCCAGCAGCTTATCATCCGGCCAAGAGACCCAGTACTTC	CASSLSSGQETQYF
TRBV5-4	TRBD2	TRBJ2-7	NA	TGTGCCAGCAGCCCCCCAGGACTAGAGAGGAGCGAGCAGTACTTC	CASSPPGLERSEQYF
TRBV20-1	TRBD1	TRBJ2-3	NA	TGCAGTGCTAGTCGGCAGGGGGAAAGCACAGATACGCAGTATTTT	CSASRQGESTDTQYF
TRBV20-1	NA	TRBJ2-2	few	TGCAGTGCGAGGGAAAACACCGGGGAGCTGTTTTTT	CSARENTGELFF
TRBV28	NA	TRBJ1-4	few	TGTGCCAGCAGGGAACCCCAGGGAGAAAAACTGTTTTTT	CASREPQGEKLFF
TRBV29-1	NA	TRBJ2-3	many	TGCAGCGTTGAAGATTGGTCCCGGACAGATACGCAGTATTTT	CSVEDWSRTDTQYF
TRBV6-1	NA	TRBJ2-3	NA	TGTGCCAGCAGCCGACCTCCCCCGGGAGATACGCAGTATTTT	CASSRPPPGDTQYF
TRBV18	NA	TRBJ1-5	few	TGTGCCAGCTCAGGCGGGACACCTGGGAGCAATCAGCCCCAGCATTTT	CASSGGTPGSNQPQHF
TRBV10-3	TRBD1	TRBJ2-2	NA	TGTGCCATCAGATCCGGGACAGGGGTCCCCGGGGAGCTGTTTTTT	CAIRSGTGVPGELFF
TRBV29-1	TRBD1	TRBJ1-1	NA	TGCAGCGTTGCACAGGGGATATCTGAAGCTTTCTTT	CSVAQGISEAFF
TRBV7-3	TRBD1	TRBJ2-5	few	TGTGCCAGCAGCGACAGGGCCGGTGGGACCCAGTACTTC	CASSDRAGGTQYF
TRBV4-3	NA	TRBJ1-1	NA	TGCGCCAGCAGCCAAAAAATAGGGGGAGGTGAAGCTTTCTTT	CASSQKIGGGEAFF
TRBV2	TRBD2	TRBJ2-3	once	TGTGCCAGCAGGGTTCTCAGCGGGGCGCAGTATTTT	CASRVLSGAQYF